The table lists the clone carrying this T cell receptor beta chain with a few counts. What it binds is unknown. The data derive from a study of beta chain features in type 1 diabetes. Study results and caveats: A moderate, significant TCRB CDR3 shortening appeared in type 1 diabetes across four CD4+ subsets. For type 1 diabetes patients, VDJ junctions showed fewer insertions and more deletions.

Sequenced material consisted of expressed TCRB transcripts (all of the isolated RNA was reverse transcribed). The protocol was immunoSEQ multiplex PCR, while the TCRdb copy is restricted to in-frame clones and leaves out a portion. Of about 180,000 clones listed, 10% to 15% are singletons. Losses at the gene ends were 2 bases for V and 0 bases for J; bases not matched to a gene: 2. CDR1 SGHDT and CDR2 YYEEEE come from the germline V gene. This CDR3 has 15 amino acids. The receptor was derived from a woman between 18 and 29 years old in good health. The sample comprised central memory CD4+ T cells from blood. The rearrangement uses TRBV5-6 and TRBJ2-1; the match to TRBD2 covers 7 bases. The CDR3 nucleotides are TGTGCCAGCAGCTTAGCGGGGAGCTCCTACAATGAGCAGTTCTTC. Translation gives CASSLAGSSYNEQFF. Full variable domain (outside the CDR3, taken from reference TRBV5-6 and TRBJ2-1): DAGVTQSPTHLIKTRGQQVTLRCSPKSGHDTVSWYQQALGQGPQFIFQYYEEEERQRGNFPDRFSGHQFPNYSSELNVNALLLGDSALYLCASSLAGSSYNEQFFGPGTRLTVL.